This T cell receptor (beta chain) was sequenced during a study of blood T cell repertoires in COVID-19. Study overall: Samples came from the United States, Italy and Spain, spanning acute and convalescent COVID-19. Sources were T cells, B-cell-depleted T cells, or PBMCs; the material itself was cDNA or gDNA.

Under the authors' procedure: The assay estimated nucleated cells by amplifying reference gene primers. Using immunoSEQ multiplex PCR, the repertoire was profiled, and TCRdb retains in-frame clones only, with some absent. D and trimming were read from the DNA, whereas the V and J calls and clone size are those reported in that table. The sample lists approximately 260,000 clones; 89% were seen once. This CDR3 is built from 16 residues. CDR1 is SGHTA and CDR2 is FQGNSA in the germline V gene. Trimming took 1 base from V and 1 from J, leaving 10 bases between them. The chain couples TRBV7-2 to TRBJ2-2; no reliable D call. The TCR comes from a man aged 50 or older with acute or convalescent COVID-19. Sequencing was performed on peripheral blood. CDR3 DNA: TGTGCCAGCAGCTTAGTCGGCGGCAGGAACACCGGGGAGCTGTTTTTT. Protein: CASSLVGGRNTGELFF.